The clone carrying this T cell receptor (beta chain) has only a few counts. Its antigen is undetermined. This entry comes from a study of CD8 T cells in ankylosing spondylitis. Notes on the study in general: Researchers reportedly found disease-linked clones significantly enriched in matched ankylosing spondylitis synovial fluid. In synovial fluid and blood from reactive arthritis, some motif variants were previously reported. It appeared that ankylosing spondylitis blood was characterized by a TCR beta motif of under ten highly homologous variants.

It was by quantitative 5'-RACE with molecular barcodes that TCR beta libraries were made. Using its own MiXCR run on the 5' RACE reads, TCRdb lists one record per CDR3 protein. Among some 800,000 distinct CDR3 sequences listed, about 11% were seen once. V was shortened by 5 bases and J by 4 bases, with 11 bases between the two germline ends. Looked up from germline, CDR1 is GTSNPN and CDR2 is SVGIG (reference sequence). The CDR3 sequence is 12 residues long. The source of this sequence is a male donor with ankylosing spondylitis. Sequencing was done on a sample of blood, either unsorted or a sorted T cell fraction (not recorded which). The rearrangement uses TRBV30 and TRBJ1-2, with D hard to call. The CDR3 sequence: CAWDQRIYGYTF. Here the CDR3 DNA reads TGTGCCTGGGACCAGAGGATCTATGGCTACACCTTC.